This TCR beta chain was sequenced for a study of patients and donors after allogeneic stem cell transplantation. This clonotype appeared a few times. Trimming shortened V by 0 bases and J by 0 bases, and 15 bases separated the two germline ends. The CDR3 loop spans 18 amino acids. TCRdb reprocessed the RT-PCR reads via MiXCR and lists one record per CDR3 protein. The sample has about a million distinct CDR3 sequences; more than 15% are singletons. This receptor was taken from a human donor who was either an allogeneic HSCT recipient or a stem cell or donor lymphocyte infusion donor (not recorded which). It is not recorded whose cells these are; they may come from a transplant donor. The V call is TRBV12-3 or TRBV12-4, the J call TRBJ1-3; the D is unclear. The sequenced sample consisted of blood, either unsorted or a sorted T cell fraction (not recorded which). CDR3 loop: CASSLAHSAVSSGNTIYF. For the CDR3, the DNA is TGTGCCAGCAGTTTAGCCCACTCCGCTGTCAGCTCTGGAAACACCATATATTTT.